The clone carrying this TCR beta chain was counted at least ten times. TCRdb ran MiXCR on the RACE reads and lists one entry per CDR3 protein. The sample has a few hundred thousand distinct CDR3 sequences, more than 4.5% seen once. The ends were cut back, 7 bases at V and 0 bases at J, with 13 bases in the middle. The CDR3 consists of 14 residues. Germline assignment: CDR1 SGHDT and CDR2 YYEEEE. These data come from a study of human T cells and chemical hapten exposure. The overall study: Donors were sensitized with 2% DPC on the upper inner arm.

Noted time point: patch test 1, 2 weeks after DPC sensitization. Indicated treatment: therapeutic diphenylcyclopropenone sensitization with weekly scalp DPC. The chain has TRBV5-6 and TRBJ1-1, with D unclear. This TCR was recovered from a woman in her forties or fifties with alopecia areata. Some clones in this sample may be carry-over from other donors' samples. Specimen: whole blood, collected in connection with sensitization to the hapten diphenylcyclopropenone (DPC). CDR3 amino acids: CASESAFMNTEAFF. Here the CDR3 DNA reads TGTGCCAGCGAATCAGCCTTCATGAACACTGAAGCTTTCTTT.